This T cell receptor (beta chain) was sequenced in a study of blood T cell repertoires in COVID-19. Study information: Spain, Italy and the United States supplied samples that represented acute and convalescent COVID-19.

CDR1 DFQATT and CDR2 SNEGSKA come from the germline V gene (reference sequence). The CDR3 is made up of 11 amino acids. V was pared by 6 bases and J by 9 bases, with 14 bases between. The table came from immunoSEQ multiplex PCR; TCRdb's copy has only in-frame clones and leaves some out. The table has fewer than 50,000 clones, over 70% seen once. Sequencing was done on a sample of peripheral blood. This clonotype was obtained from a man in his sixties or seventies with acute or convalescent COVID-19. The chain carries TRBV20-1 and TRBJ1-1; no clear D. In DNA, the CDR3 is TGCAGTGCGATGACCGGGAGTAAAGCTTTCTTT. Its translation: CSAMTGSKAFF.